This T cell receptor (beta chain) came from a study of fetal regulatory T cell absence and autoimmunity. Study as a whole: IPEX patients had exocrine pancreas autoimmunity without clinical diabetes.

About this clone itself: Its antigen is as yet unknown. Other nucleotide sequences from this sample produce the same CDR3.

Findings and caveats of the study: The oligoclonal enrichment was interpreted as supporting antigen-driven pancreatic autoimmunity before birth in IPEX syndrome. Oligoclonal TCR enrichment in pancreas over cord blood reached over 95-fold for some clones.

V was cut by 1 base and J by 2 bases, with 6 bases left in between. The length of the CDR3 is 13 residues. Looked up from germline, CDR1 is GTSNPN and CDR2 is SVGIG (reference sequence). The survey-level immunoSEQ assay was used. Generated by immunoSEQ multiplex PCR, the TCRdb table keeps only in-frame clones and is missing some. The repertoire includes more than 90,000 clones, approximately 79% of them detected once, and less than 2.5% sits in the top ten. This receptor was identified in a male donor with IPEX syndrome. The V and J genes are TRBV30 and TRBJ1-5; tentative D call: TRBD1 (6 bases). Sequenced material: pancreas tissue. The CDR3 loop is CAWSGQGNQPQHF. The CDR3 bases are TGTGCCTGGAGTGGACAGGGCAATCAGCCCCAGCATTTT.